This T cell receptor (beta chain) was captured in a study of T-cell reconstitution after alpha-beta-depleted transplantation in children. Points from the study as a whole: Newly produced T cells mostly accounted for T-cell counts and diversity one year post-transplant. Roughly two months post-transplant, alpha-beta T cells reportedly originated from several hundred graft clones that had expanded. Some patients' high day-60 TCRbeta diversity was traced to surviving recipient T cells and thymic progenitors.

As it was prepared, the TCRbeta library received unique molecular identifiers. TCRdb analysed the PCR reads with MiXCR anew, one entry per CDR3 protein. Of 30,000 or so distinct CDR3 sequences in the sample, around 7% were seen once. The ends were cut back, 5 bases at V and 2 bases at J, with 10 bases in the middle. This CDR3 has 15 residues. Germline V gene sequence: CDR1 SGHVS, CDR2 FNYEAQ. Regarding this clonotype: Its specificity is unknown.

The clonotype originates from a child under two years old who had a stem cell transplant for acute myeloid leukemia, so the T cells may come from the graft donor. V and J are TRBV7-6 and TRBJ2-6; D not certain. The material was peripheral blood, obtained 60 days after TCRalphabeta/CD19-depleted stem cell transplant. CDR3 loop: CASSKPLPGANVLTF. The CDR3 nucleotides are TGTGCCAGCAGCAAACCCCTGCCTGGGGCCAACGTCCTGACTTTC.